Listed below are T cell receptor beta chains from one sample, sequenced in a study of blood T cell repertoires in COVID-19. Using immunoSEQ multiplex PCR, the repertoire was profiled, and TCRdb retains in-frame clones only, with some absent. The sample includes more than 110,000 clones, about four fifths of them seen just once. Material: PBMCs or T cells enriched from blood (not recorded which). The receptors derive from a man aged 40-49 years with acute COVID-19. CDR3s include the opening cysteine and the closing phenylalanine or tryptophan. D genes are given only for firm matches. The listing skips clone size in some rows; elsewhere it reads once, few, many or a size class.

CASRGRGPGTQYF,TGTGCCAGCAGGGGGCGAGGTCCGGGGACCCAGTACTTC,TRBJ2-5,NA,NA,TRBV2
CASSSFTSGSPNPYEQYF,TGTGCCAGTTCCTCCTTTACTAGCGGGAGCCCCAATCCCTACGAGCAGTACTTC,TRBJ2-7,few,TRBD2,TRBV19
CASSVPRQGGDTQYF,TGTGCCAGCAGCGTCCCCCGACAGGGGGGGGATACGCAGTATTTT,TRBJ2-3,once,TRBD1,TRBV9
CASSSMDRSNNEQFF,TGTGCCAGCAGCTCCATGGACAGATCTAACAATGAGCAGTTCTTC,TRBJ2-1,NA,NA,TRBV7-8
CASSSRTSGADEQFF,TGTGCCAGCAGTTCTAGGACTAGCGGGGCGGATGAGCAGTTCTTC,TRBJ2-1,NA,TRBD2,TRBV7-9
CASSFSSNTGELFF,TGTGCCAGCAGTTTTTCTTCGAACACCGGGGAGCTGTTTTTT,TRBJ2-2,NA,NA,TRBV28
CASSLPGERSYEQYF,TGTGCCAGCAGTTTACCCGGAGAAAGATCCTACGAGCAGTACTTC,TRBJ2-7,NA,NA,TRBV28
CASSPFRTSGSNTGELFF,TGTGCCAGCAGCCCCTTCCGGACTAGCGGGTCAAACACCGGGGAGCTGTTTTTT,TRBJ2-2,NA,TRBD2,TRBV6-2/TRBV6-3
CASSLTTPNTEAFF,TGCGCCAGCAGCTTAACAACACCGAACACTGAAGCTTTCTTT,TRBJ1-1,NA,NA,TRBV5-1
CASSEGRTVGFEKLFF,TGTGCCAGCAGTGAGGGCCGGACGGTGGGGTTTGAGAAACTGTTTTTT,TRBJ1-4,NA,NA,TRBV7-2
CASRNTVNTEAFF,TGTGCCAGTAGGAACACAGTGAACACTGAAGCTTTCTTT,TRBJ1-1,NA,NA,TRBV19
CASSYSLGLAGDYNEQFF,TGTGCCAGCAGTTACTCGCTGGGACTAGCGGGAGATTACAATGAGCAGTTCTTC,TRBJ2-1,few,TRBD2,TRBV6-2/TRBV6-3
CASSQGPQGNTEAFF,TGTGCCAGCAGCCAAGGCCCCCAGGGGAACACTGAAGCTTTCTTT,TRBJ1-1,NA,NA,TRBV3-1/TRBV3-2
CASSPRGRGSTDTQYF,TGTGCCAGCAGCCCCAGAGGGCGGGGTAGCACAGATACGCAGTATTTT,TRBJ2-3,NA,NA,TRBV7-2
CASRDHSGDGNIQYF,TGTGCCAGCAGGGACCATAGCGGGGACGGCAACATTCAGTACTTC,TRBJ2-4,NA,TRBD2,TRBV28
CASSRTSTGLNEKLFF,TGTGCCAGCAGCCGTACCTCGACAGGGCTTAATGAAAAACTGTTTTTT,TRBJ1-4,NA,TRBD1,TRBV3-1/TRBV3-2
CASSSRSGDYGEAFF,TGTGCCAGCAGCTCCCGATCGGGGGACTACGGTGAAGCTTTCTTT,TRBJ1-1,NA,NA,TRBV7-6
CATSRNRDEQYF,TGTGCCACCAGCAGGAACAGGGACGAGCAGTACTTC,TRBJ2-7,NA,NA,TRBV15
CASSPTGGRYTEAFF,TGCGCCAGCAGTCCCACAGGGGGCAGGTACACTGAAGCTTTCTTT,TRBJ1-1,NA,TRBD1,TRBV10-2
CAWRKNRVSETQYF,TGTGCCTGGAGGAAGAACAGGGTGTCAGAGACCCAGTACTTC,TRBJ2-5,NA,NA,TRBV30
CASRQLAGGDTQYF,TGTGCCAGTAGACAACTAGCGGGGGGAGATACGCAGTATTTT,TRBJ2-3,medium-sized,TRBD2,TRBV19
CASSLEAGVHTGELFF,TGTGCCAGCAGCTTAGAAGCGGGGGTTCACACCGGGGAGCTGTTTTTT,TRBJ2-2,NA,TRBD2,TRBV7-2
CASSSGRRGGSRYEQYF,TGTGCCAGCAGCTCCGGGCGGCGCGGCGGGAGTAGGTACGAGCAGTACTTC,TRBJ2-7,NA,TRBD2,TRBV13
CASSPTRRGDGYTF,TGTGCCAGCAGCCCAACTCGACGGGGAGACGGCTACACCTTC,TRBJ1-2,NA,NA,TRBV5-4
CASSPGLEYNEQFF,TGTGCCAGTAGTCCGGGACTAGAATACAATGAGCAGTTCTTC,TRBJ2-1,NA,TRBD2,TRBV19
CASSFLQGANVLTF,TGTGCCAGCAGCTTTCTACAGGGGGCCAACGTCCTGACTTTC,TRBJ2-6,once,NA,TRBV5-4
CASSPPGSKAFF,TGTGCCAGCAGCCCCCCAGGATCTAAAGCTTTCTTT,TRBJ1-1,once,NA,TRBV13
CASSYHRAGELFF,TGTGCCAGCAGTTACCACAGGGCCGGGGAGCTGTTTTTT,TRBJ2-2,NA,NA,TRBV6-5
CASRGQGLSGNTIYF,TGTGCCAGCCGGGGACAGGGGCTCTCTGGAAACACCATATATTTT,TRBJ1-3,NA,TRBD1,TRBV28
CAWSAGPGVEAFF,TGTGCCTGGAGCGCGGGCCCAGGGGTTGAAGCTTTCTTT,TRBJ1-1,NA,NA,TRBV30
CASSLGGEDEQFF,TGTGCCAGCAGTTTAGGGGGGGAGGATGAGCAGTTCTTC,TRBJ2-1,NA,TRBD2,TRBV28
CASSFSGYEKLFF,TGTGCCAGCAGTTTTTCGGGATACGAAAAACTGTTTTTT,TRBJ1-4,NA,NA,TRBV27
CASRETGETEAFF,TGTGCCAGCAGGGAGACAGGGGAGACTGAAGCTTTCTTT,TRBJ1-1,NA,TRBD1,TRBV6-5
CASSQELTSGGSDTQYF,TGTGCCAGCAGCCAAGAGCTGACTAGCGGGGGATCTGATACGCAGTATTTT,TRBJ2-3,NA,TRBD2,TRBV3-1/TRBV3-2
CAISGPRGTTPSNYGYTF,TGTGCCATCAGTGGTCCAAGGGGAACAACTCCATCAAACTATGGCTACACCTTC,TRBJ1-2,NA,NA,TRBV10-3
CASSIGQGPYEQYF,TGCGCCAGCAGCATAGGACAGGGACCCTACGAGCAGTACTTC,TRBJ2-7,NA,TRBD1,TRBV5-1
CASSRTTGSNQPQHF,TGTGCCAGCAGCCGAACGACAGGGAGCAATCAGCCCCAGCATTTT,TRBJ1-5,NA,TRBD1,TRBV28
CASSEGPLRGRGNEQFF,TGTGCCAGCAGTGAAGGCCCCCTGCGGGGGCGAGGGAATGAGCAGTTCTTC,TRBJ2-1,once,NA,TRBV6-1
CASSFRAEARGYTF,TGCGCCAGCAGCTTCAGGGCCGAGGCCAGAGGCTACACCTTC,TRBJ1-2,NA,NA,TRBV10-2
CATQGTATRTDTQYF,TGTGCCACCCAAGGGACTGCGACTCGCACAGATACGCAGTATTTT,TRBJ2-3,NA,NA,TRBV19
CASSQDKRGLAGGQTYEQYF,TGTGCCAGCAGCCAAGATAAAAGAGGGCTAGCGGGAGGGCAAACCTACGAGCAGTACTTC,TRBJ2-7,NA,TRBD2,TRBV3-1/TRBV3-2
CAISDSGGLAGATGELFF,TGTGCCATCAGTGACTCCGGCGGGCTAGCGGGAGCCACCGGGGAGCTGTTTTTT,TRBJ2-2,NA,TRBD2,TRBV10-3
CASSLRTGDSPLHF,TGTGCCAGCAGCTTGCGGACAGGGGATTCACCCCTCCACTTT,TRBJ1-6,few,TRBD1,TRBV7-2
CAWSDRAGGIYEQYF,TGTGCCTGGAGTGACCGAGCAGGGGGGATCTACGAGCAGTACTTC,TRBJ2-7,once,NA,TRBV30
CASSQDPRPARNSPLHF,TGCGCCAGCAGCCAAGATCCTAGGCCAGCTCGGAATTCACCCCTCCACTTT,TRBJ1-6,NA,NA,TRBV4-3
CASSSYGQGALYF,TGTGCCAGCAGCTCCTACGGACAGGGGGCATTGTACTTC,TRBJ2-7,NA,TRBD1,TRBV7-2
CASSLLGARGPQHF,TGTGCCAGCAGCTTATTGGGGGCCCGGGGGCCCCAGCATTTT,TRBJ1-5,NA,NA,TRBV7-2